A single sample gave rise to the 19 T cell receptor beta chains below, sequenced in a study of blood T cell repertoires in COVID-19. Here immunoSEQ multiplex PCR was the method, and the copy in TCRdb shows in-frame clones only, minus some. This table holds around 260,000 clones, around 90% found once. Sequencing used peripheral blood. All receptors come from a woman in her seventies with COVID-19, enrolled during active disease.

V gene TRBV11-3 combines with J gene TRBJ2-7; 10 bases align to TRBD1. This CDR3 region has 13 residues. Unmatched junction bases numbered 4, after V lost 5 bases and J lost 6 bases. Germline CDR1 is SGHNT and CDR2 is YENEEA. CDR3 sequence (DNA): TGTGCCAGCAGCGCACGGGACAGGGGCGAGCAGTACTTC. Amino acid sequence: CASSARDRGEQYF. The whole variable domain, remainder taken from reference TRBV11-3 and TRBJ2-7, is EAGVVQSPRYKIIEKKQPVAFWCNPISGHNTLYWYLQNLGQGPELLIRYENEEAVDDSQLPKDRFSAERLKGVDSTLKIQPAELGDSAVYLCASSARDRGEQYFGPGTRLTVT.

This chain's CDR3 is CASSSVPGGSYNEQFF. DNA of the CDR3: TGCGCCAGCAGCTCCGTGCCGGGAGGCTCCTACAATGAGCAGTTCTTC. This chain joins TRBV5-1 and TRBJ2-1, with TRBD2 matching 7 bases. There are 16 residues in the CDR3. With V trimmed by 3 bases and J by 0 bases, 6 bases remained unmatched. CDR1 and CDR2 from the germline V gene are SGHRS and YFSETQ.

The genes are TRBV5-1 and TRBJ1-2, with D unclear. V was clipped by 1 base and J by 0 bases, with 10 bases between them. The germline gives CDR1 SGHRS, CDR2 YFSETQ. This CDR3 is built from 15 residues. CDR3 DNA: TGCGCCAGCAGCTTGAGCGTGGGAGCTAACTATGGCTACACCTTC. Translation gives CASSLSVGANYGYTF. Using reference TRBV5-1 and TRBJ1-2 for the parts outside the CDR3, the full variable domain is KAGVTQTPRYLIKTRGQQVTLSCSPISGHRSVSWYQQTPGQGLQFLFEYFSETQRNKGNFPGRFSGRQFSNSRSEMNVSTLELGDSALYLCASSLSVGANYGYTFGSGTRLTVV.

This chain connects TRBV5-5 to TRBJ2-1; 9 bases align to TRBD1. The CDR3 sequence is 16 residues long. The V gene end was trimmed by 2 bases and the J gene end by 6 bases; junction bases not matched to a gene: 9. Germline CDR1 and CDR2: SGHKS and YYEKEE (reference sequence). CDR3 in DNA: TGTGCCAGCAGCTTCCGACAGGGGGACACAAGCAATGAGCAGTTCTTC. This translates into CASSFRQGDTSNEQFF.

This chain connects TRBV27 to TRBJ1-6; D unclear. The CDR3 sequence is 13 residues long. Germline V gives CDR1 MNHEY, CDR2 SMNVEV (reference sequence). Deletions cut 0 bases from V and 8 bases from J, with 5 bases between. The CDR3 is CASSLSRDSPLHF. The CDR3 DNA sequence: TGTGCCAGCAGTTTATCCCGCGATTCACCCCTCCACTTT.

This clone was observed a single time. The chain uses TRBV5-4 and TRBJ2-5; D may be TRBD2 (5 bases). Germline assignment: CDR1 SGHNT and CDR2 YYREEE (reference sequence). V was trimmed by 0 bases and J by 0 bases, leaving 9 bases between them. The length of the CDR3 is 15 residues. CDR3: CASSLGGLYQETQYF. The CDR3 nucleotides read TGTGCCAGCAGCTTGGGAGGGCTATACCAAGAGACCCAGTACTTC.

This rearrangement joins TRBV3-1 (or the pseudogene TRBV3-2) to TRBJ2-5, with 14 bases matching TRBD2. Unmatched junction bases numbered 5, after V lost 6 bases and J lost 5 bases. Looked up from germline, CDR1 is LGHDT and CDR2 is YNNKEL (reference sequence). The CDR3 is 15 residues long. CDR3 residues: CASRGLAGVRETQYF. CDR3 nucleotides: TGTGCCAGCAGGGGACTAGCGGGAGTTAGGGAGACCCAGTACTTC.

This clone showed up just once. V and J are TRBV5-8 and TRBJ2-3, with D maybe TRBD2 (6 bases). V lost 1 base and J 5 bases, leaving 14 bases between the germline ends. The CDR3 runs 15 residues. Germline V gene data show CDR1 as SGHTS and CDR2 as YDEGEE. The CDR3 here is CASSLIRLVGDTQYF. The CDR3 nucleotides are TGTGCCAGCAGCTTGATCCGACTAGTGGGAGATACGCAGTATTTT.

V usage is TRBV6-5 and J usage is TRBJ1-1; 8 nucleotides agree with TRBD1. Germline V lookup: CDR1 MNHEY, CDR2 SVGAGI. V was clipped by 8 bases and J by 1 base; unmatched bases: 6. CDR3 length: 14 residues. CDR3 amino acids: CASQPGQENTEAFF. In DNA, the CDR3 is TGTGCCAGCCAACCGGGACAGGAGAACACTGAAGCTTTCTTT.

The CDR3: CAWSAVAVRGQDYYGYTF. DNA for the CDR3: TGTGCCTGGAGTGCCGTCGCTGTCCGAGGGCAGGACTATTATGGCTACACCTTC. The rearrangement uses TRBV30 and TRBJ1-2; D gene uncertain. Per the germline V gene, CDR1 is GTSNPN and CDR2 is SVGIG (reference sequence). Trimming stripped 1 base from V and 5 bases from J, with 26 bases between. This CDR3 region has 18 residues.

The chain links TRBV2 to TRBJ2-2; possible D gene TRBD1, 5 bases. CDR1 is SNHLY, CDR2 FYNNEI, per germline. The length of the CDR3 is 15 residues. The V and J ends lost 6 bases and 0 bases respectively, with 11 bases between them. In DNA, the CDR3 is TGTGCCAGCAGCAAACAGGCCTCGAACACCGGGGAGCTGTTTTTT. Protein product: CASSKQASNTGELFF.

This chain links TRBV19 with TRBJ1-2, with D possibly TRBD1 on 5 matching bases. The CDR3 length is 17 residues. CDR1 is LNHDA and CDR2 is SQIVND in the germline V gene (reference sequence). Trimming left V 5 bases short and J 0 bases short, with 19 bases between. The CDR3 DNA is TGTGCCAGTAGTGTTTGGACACATACTCTAACTAACTATGGCTACACCTTC. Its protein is CASSVWTHTLTNYGYTF.

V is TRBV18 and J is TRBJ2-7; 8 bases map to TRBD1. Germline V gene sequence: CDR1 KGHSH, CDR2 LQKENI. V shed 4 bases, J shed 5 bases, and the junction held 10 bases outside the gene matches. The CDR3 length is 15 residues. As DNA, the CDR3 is TGTGCCAGCTCACAACAACCTGGACAGGGAGACGAGCAGTACTTC. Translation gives CASSQQPGQGDEQYF. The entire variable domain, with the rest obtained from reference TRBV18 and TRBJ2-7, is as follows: NAGVMQNPRHLVRRRGQEARLRCSPMKGHSHVYWYRQLPEEGLKFMVYLQKENIIDESGMPKERFSAEFPKEGPSILRIQQVVRGDSAAYFCASSQQPGQGDEQYFGPGTRLTVT.

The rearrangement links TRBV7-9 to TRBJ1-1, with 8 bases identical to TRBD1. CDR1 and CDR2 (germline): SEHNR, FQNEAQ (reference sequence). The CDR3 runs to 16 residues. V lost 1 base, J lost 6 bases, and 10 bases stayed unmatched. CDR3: CASSLVGQGANAEAFF. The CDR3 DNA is TGTGCCAGCAGCTTAGTTGGCCAGGGGGCTAATGCTGAAGCTTTCTTT.

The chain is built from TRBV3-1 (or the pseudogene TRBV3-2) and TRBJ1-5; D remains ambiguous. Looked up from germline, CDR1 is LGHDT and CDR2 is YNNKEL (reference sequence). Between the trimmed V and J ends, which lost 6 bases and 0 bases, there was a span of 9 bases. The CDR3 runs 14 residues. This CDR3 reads CASSGEYSNQPQHF. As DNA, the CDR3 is TGTGCCAGCAGTGGGGAGTATAGCAATCAGCCCCAGCATTTT.

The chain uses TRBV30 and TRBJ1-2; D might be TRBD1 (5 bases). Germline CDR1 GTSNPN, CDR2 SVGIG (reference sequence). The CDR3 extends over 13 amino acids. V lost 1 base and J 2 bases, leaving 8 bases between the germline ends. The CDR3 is CAWSETVNYGYTF. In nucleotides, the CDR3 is TGTGCCTGGAGTGAGACAGTGAACTATGGCTACACCTTC.

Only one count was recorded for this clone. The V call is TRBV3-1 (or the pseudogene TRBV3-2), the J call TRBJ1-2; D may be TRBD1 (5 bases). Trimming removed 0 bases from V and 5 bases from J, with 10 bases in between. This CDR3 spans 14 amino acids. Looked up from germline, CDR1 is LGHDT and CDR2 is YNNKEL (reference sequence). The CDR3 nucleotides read TGTGCCAGCAGCCAAGATATTCGGGGGTATGGCTACACCTTC. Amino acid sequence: CASSQDIRGYGYTF.

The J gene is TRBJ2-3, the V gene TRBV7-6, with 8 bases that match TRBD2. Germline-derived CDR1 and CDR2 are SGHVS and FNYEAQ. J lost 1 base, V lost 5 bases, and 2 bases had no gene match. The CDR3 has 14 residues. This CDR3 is CASSQTSGTDTQYF. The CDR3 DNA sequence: TGTGCCAGCAGCCAGACTAGCGGCACAGATACGCAGTATTTT.

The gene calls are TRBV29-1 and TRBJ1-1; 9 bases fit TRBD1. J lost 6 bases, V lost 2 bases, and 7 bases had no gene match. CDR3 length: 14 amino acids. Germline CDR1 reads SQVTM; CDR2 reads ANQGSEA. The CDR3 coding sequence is TGCAGCGTTGAAATGGGACAGGGAGCATCTGAAGCTTTCTTT. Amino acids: CSVEMGQGASEAFF.